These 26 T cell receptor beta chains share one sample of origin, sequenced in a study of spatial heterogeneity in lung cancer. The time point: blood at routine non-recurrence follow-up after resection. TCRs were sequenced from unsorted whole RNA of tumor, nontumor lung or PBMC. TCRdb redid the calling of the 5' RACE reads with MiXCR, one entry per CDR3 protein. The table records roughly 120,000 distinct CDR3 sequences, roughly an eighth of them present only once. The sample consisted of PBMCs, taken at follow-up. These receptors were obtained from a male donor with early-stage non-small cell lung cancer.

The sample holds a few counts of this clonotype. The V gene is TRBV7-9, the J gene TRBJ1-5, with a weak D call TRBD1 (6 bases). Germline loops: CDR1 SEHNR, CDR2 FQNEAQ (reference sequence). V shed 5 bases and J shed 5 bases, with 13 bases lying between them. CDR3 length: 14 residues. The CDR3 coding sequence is TGTGCCAGCAGCGCCGGGACAAGTCATCAGCCCCAGCATTTT. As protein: CASSAGTSHQPQHF. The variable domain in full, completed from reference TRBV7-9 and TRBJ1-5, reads DTGVSQNPRHKITKRGQNVTFRCDPISEHNRLYWYRQTLGQGPEFLTYFQNEAQLEKSRLLSDRFSAERPKGSFSTLEIQRTEQGDSAMYLCASSAGTSHQPQHFGDGTRLSIL.

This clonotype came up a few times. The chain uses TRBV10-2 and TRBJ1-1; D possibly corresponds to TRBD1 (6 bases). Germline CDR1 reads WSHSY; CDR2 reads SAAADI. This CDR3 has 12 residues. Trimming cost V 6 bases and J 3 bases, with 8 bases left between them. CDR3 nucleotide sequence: TGCGCCAGCAGGAGGGGGGACACTGAAGCTTTCTTT. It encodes CASRRGDTEAFF.

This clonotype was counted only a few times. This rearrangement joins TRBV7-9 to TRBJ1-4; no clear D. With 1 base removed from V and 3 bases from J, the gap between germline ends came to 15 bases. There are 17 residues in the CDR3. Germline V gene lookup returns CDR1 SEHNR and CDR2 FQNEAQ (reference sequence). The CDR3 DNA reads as TGTGCCAGCAGCTTAGGCCTCCAGACCGTCCCTAATGAAAAACTGTTTTTT. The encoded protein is CASSLGLQTVPNEKLFF.

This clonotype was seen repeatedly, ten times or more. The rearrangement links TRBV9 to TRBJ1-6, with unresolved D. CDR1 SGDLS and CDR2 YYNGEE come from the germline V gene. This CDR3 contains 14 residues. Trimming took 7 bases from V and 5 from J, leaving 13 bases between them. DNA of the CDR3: TGTGCCAGCTCCATGAATGGGAATAATTCACCCCTCCACTTT. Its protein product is CASSMNGNNSPLHF.

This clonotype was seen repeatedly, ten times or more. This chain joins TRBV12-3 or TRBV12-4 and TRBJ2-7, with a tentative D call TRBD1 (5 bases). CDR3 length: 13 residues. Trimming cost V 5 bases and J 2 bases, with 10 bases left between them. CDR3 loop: CASSSLGPYEQYF. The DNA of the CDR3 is TGTGCCAGCAGTAGCTTGGGGCCCTACGAGCAGTACTTC.

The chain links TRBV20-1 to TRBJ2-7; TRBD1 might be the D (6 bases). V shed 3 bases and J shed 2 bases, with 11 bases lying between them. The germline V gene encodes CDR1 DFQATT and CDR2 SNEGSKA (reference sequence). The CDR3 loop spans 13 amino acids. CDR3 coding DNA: TGCAGTGCTAGTCAGGGGAGCCCCTACGAGCAGTACTTC. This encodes CSASQGSPYEQYF.

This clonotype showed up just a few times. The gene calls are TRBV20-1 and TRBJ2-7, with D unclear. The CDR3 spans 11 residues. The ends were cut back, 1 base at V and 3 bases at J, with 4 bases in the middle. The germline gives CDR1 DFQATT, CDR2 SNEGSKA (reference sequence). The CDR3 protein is CSARGRYEQYF. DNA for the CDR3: TGCAGTGCTAGAGGGCGCTACGAGCAGTACTTC.

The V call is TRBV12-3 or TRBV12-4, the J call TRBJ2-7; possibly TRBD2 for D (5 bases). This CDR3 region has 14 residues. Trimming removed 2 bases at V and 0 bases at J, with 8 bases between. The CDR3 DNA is TGTGCCAGCAGTTTATTAGGGAGCTCCTACGAGCAGTACTTC. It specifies CASSLLGSSYEQYF.

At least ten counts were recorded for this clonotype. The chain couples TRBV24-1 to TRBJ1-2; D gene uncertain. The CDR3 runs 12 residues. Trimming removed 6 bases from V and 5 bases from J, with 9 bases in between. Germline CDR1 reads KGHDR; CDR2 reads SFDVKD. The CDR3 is CATSREKYGYTF. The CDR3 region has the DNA TGTGCCACCAGTAGGGAAAAGTATGGCTACACCTTC.

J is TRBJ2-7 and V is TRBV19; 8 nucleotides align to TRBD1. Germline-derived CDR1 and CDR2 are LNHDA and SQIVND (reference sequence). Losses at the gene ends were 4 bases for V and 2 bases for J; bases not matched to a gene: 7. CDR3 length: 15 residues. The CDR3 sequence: CASSTMDRVTYEQYF. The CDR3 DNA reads TGTGCCAGTAGTACAATGGACAGGGTCACCTACGAGCAGTACTTC. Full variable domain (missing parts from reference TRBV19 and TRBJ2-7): DGGITQSPKYLFRKEGQNVTLSCEQNLNHDAMYWYRQDPGQGLRLIYYSQIVNDFQKGDIAEGYSVSREKKESFPLTVTSAQKNPTAFYLCASSTMDRVTYEQYFGPGTRLTVT.

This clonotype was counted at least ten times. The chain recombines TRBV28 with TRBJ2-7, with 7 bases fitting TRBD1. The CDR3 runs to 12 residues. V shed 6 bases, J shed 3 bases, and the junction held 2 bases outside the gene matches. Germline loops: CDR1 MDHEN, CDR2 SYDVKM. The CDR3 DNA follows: TGTGCCAGCAGGGGACAGCGCTACGAGCAGTACTTC. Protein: CASRGQRYEQYF.

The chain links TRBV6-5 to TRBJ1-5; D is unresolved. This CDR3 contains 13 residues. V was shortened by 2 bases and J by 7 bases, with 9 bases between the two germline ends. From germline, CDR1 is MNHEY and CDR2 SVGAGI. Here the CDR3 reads CASSYNRGQPQHF. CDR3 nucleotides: TGTGCCAGCAGTTACAACAGAGGACAGCCCCAGCATTTT.

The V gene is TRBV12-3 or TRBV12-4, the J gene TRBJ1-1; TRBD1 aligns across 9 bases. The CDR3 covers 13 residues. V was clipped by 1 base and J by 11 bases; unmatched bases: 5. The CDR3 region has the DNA TGTGCCAGCAGTTTAGTACAGGGGGCGAGCGCTTTCTTT. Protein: CASSLVQGASAFF.

CDR3 in amino acids: CASSERTGALYEQYF. Here the CDR3 DNA reads TGTGCCAGCAGTGAGAGGACGGGGGCCCTCTACGAGCAGTACTTC. The chain recombines TRBV2 with TRBJ2-7; either TRBD1 or TRBD2 may supply D (6 bases each). Between the trimmed V and J ends, which lost 3 bases and 3 bases, there was a span of 15 bases. The CDR3 runs to 15 residues. Germline lookup yields CDR1 SNHLY and CDR2 FYNNEI. Looking up the rest from reference TRBV2 and TRBJ2-7 gives the full variable domain: EPEVTQTPSHQVTQMGQEVILRCVPISNHLYFYWYRQILGQKVEFLVSFYNNEISEKSEIFDDQFSVERPDGSNFTLKIRSTKLEDSAMYFCASSERTGALYEQYFGPGTRLTVT.

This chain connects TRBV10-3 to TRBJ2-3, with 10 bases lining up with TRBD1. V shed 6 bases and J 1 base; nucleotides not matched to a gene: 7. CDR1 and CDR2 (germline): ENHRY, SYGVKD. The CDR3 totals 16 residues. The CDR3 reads CAISPGGTGGTDTQYF. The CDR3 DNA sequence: TGTGCCATCAGCCCCGGTGGGACAGGGGGCACAGATACGCAGTATTTT.

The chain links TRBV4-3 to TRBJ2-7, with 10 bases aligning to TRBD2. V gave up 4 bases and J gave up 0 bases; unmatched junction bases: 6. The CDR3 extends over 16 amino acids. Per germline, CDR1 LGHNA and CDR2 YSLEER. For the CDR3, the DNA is TGCGCCAGCAGCCTCAGTCTAGCGGGGGCCTCCTACGAGCAGTACTTC. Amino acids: CASSLSLAGASYEQYF.

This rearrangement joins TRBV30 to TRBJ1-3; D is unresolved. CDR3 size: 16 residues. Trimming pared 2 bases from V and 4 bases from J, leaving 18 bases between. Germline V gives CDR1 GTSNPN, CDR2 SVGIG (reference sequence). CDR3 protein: CAWSLLRRAMGNTIYF. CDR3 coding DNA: TGTGCCTGGAGTTTGCTCAGGAGGGCGATGGGAAACACCATATATTTT.

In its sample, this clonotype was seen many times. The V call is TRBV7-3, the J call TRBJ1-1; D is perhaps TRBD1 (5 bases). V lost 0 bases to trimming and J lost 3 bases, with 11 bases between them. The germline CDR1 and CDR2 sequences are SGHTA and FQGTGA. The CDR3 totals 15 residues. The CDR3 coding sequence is TGTGCCAGCAGCTTAACGTACAGGTCGGACACTGAAGCTTTCTTT. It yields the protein CASSLTYRSDTEAFF. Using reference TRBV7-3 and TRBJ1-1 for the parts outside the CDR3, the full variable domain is GAGVSQTPSNKVTEKGKYVELRCDPISGHTALYWYRQSLGQGPEFLIYFQGTGAADDSGLPNDRFFAVRPEGSVSTLKIQRTERGDSAVYLCASSLTYRSDTEAFFGQGTRLTVV.

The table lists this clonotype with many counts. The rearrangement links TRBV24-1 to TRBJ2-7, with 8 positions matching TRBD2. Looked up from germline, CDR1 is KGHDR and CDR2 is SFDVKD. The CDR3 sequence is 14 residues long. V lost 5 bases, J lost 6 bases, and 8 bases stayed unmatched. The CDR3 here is CATSGSGSIVEQYF. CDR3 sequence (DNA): TGTGCCACCAGTGGGAGCGGGAGTATCGTCGAGCAGTACTTC.

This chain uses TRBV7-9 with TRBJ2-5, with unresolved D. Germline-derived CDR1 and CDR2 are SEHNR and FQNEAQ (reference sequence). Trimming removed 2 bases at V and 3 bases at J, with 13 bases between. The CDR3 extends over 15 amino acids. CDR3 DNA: TGTGCCAGCAGCTTAAGTGAAACTCGTGAAGAGACCCAGTACTTC. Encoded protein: CASSLSETREETQYF. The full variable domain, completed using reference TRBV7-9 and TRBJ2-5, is DTGVSQNPRHKITKRGQNVTFRCDPISEHNRLYWYRQTLGQGPEFLTYFQNEAQLEKSRLLSDRFSAERPKGSFSTLEIQRTEQGDSAMYLCASSLSETREETQYFGPGTRLLVL.

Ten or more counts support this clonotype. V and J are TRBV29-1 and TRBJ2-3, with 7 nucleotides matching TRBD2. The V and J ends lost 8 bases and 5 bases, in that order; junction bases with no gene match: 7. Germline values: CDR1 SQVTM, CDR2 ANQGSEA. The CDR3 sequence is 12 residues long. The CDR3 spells CSFRGVQDTQYF. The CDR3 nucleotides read TGCAGCTTTCGGGGGGTTCAAGATACGCAGTATTTT.

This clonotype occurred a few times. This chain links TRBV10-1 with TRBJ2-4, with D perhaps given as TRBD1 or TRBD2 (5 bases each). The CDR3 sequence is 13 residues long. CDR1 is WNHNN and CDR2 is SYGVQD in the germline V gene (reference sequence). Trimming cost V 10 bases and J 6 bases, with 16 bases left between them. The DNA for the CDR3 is TGCGCCAACCTCCGGGACCTGGGAAACATTCAGTACTTC. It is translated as CANLRDLGNIQYF.

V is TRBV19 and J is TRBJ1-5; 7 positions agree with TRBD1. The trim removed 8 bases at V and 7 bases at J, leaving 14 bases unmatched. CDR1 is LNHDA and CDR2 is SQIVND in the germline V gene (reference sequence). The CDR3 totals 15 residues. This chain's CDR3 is CASGTGQAAGQPQHF. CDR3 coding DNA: TGTGCCAGTGGTACCGGACAGGCCGCGGGGCAGCCCCAGCATTTT.

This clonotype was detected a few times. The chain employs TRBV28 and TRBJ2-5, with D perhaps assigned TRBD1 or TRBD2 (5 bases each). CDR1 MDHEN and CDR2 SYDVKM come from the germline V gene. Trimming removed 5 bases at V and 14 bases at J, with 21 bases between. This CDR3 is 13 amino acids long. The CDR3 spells CASSPTRFGRGYF. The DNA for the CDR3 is TGTGCCAGCAGTCCTACCAGATTCGGACGGGGCTACTTC. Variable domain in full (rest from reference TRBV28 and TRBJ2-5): DVKVTQSSRYLVKRTGEKVFLECVQDMDHENMFWYRQDPGLGLRLIYFSYDVKMKEKGDIPEGYSVSREKKERFSLILESASTNQTSMYLCASSPTRFGRGYFGPGTRLLVL.

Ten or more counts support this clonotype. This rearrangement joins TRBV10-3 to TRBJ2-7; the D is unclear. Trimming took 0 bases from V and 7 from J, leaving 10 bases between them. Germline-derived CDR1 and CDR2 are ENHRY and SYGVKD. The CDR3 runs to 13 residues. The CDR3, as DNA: TGTGCCATCAGTGAGTCAACTGGGTGGGAGCAGTACTTC. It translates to CAISESTGWEQYF.

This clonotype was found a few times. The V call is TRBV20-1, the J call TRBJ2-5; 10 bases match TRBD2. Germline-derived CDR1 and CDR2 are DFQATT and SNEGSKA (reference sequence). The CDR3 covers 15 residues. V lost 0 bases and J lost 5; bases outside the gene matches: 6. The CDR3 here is CSAREFGTSVETQYF. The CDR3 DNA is TGCAGTGCTAGAGAGTTTGGGACTAGCGTCGAGACCCAGTACTTC.